The present entry profiles one T cell receptor (beta chain) with its context. Libraries were prepared by immunoSEQ multiplex PCR; TCRdb keeps only in-frame clonotypes and omits some of them. The sample holds 630,000 or so clones, about 87% seen once. Germline V gives CDR1 SNHLY, CDR2 FYNNEI. The CDR3 covers 16 residues. The data were obtained in a study of shared T cell receptors in the human thymus. These data also formed part of another study, on human thymus T cells. This second report adds: Thymic repertoires of unrelated individuals were reported in related research to overlap highly.

Sequenced input: thymocytes. This clonotype was obtained from a boy younger than two with a congenital heart defect. The chain joins TRBV2 to TRBJ2-5; 9 bases map to TRBD1. The DNA end lines up better with TRBJ2-7; the J call may be wrong. The CDR3 sequence is CASSPKPGQGPYEQYF. In DNA form, the CDR3 reads TGTGCCAGCAGCCCTAAACCGGGACAGGGTCCTTACGAGCAGTACTTC.